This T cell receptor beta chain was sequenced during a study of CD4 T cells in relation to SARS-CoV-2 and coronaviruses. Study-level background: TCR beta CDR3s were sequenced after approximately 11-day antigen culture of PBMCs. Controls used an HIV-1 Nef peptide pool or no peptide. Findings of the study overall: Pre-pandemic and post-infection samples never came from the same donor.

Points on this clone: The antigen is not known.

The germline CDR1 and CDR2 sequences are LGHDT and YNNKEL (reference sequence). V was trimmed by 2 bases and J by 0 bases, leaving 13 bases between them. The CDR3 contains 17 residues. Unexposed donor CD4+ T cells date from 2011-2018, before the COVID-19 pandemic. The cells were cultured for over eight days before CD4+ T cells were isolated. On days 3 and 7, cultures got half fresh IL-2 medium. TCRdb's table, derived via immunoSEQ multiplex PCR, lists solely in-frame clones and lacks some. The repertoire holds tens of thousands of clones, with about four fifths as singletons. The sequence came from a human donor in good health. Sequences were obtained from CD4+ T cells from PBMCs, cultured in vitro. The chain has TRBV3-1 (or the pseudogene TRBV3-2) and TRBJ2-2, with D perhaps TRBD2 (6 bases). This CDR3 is CASSQMVAGPNTGELFF. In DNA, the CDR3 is TGTGCCAGCAGCCAAATGGTTGCGGGGCCGAACACCGGGGAGCTGTTTTTT.